This TCR beta chain is from a study of memory CD4+ T cells and cytomegalovirus serostatus. Single viable CD3+CD4+CD8-CD45RO+ cells were sorted as the memory CD4+ T cells. Original analysis: Out-of-frame sequences were removed, leaving 2,204,828 distinct TCRbeta sequences. Generated by immunoSEQ multiplex PCR, the TCRdb table keeps only in-frame clones and is missing some. That table supplies the V and J calls and clone size; D and trimming were determined from the DNA. The top ten clones hold more than 0.8% of a sample with tens of thousands of clones, around 86% of them seen once. V shed 5 bases and J shed 0 bases, with 17 bases lying between them. Germline loops: CDR1 LNHDA, CDR2 SQIVND (reference sequence). The CDR3 is 18 residues long.

This sequence originates from an adult in good health and CMV-seronegative. J is TRBJ2-6 and V is TRBV19; D remains ambiguous. The sample consisted of memory CD4+ T cells from blood. The CDR3 spells CASSGAGTLSSGANVLTF. In DNA, the CDR3 is TGTGCCAGTAGTGGTGCCGGCACACTATCCTCTGGGGCCAACGTCCTGACTTTC. Full variable domain (remainder filled in from reference TRBV19 and TRBJ2-6): DGGITQSPKYLFRKEGQNVTLSCEQNLNHDAMYWYRQDPGQGLRLIYYSQIVNDFQKGDIAEGYSVSREKKESFPLTVTSAQKNPTAFYLCASSGAGTLSSGANVLTFGAGSRLTVL.